The 8 T cell receptor beta chains below were found in one sample sequenced in a study of blood T cells in healthy people across ages. Through a sample-barcoded 5' primer and a J-beta primer mix, a second PCR was run for roughly 7 to 12 cycles. Using its own MiXCR run on the 5' RACE reads, TCRdb lists one record per CDR3 protein. The table lists 380,000 or so distinct CDR3 sequences, about 49% of them singletons. The sample taken for sequencing was blood. These receptors were collected from a man between 60 and 70 years old in good health.

This sequence joins TRBV20-1 and TRBJ1-5; the match to TRBD1 covers 7 bases. Germline assignment: CDR1 DFQATT and CDR2 SNEGSKA (reference sequence). This CDR3 spans 17 amino acids. V gave up 7 bases and J gave up 2 bases; unmatched junction bases: 17. CDR3 DNA: TGCAGTGGAACGGACAGGCCGGACCTTCGTGGCAATCAGCCCCAGCATTTT. The encoded protein is CSGTDRPDLRGNQPQHF.

This clonotype was counted a few times. The chain employs TRBV7-2 and TRBJ2-3; 11 bases map to TRBD2. Germline assignment: CDR1 SGHTA and CDR2 FQGNSA. The V gene end was trimmed by 8 bases and the J gene end by 3 bases; junction bases not matched to a gene: 10. This CDR3 is 16 amino acids long. Here the CDR3 reads CASGTSGTLRTDTQYF. CDR3 bases: TGTGCCAGCGGGACTAGCGGAACCTTGAGGACAGATACGCAGTATTTT.

This rearrangement joins TRBV11-3 to TRBJ2-5; D is unresolved. V was pared by 0 bases and J by 4 bases, with 6 bases between. Germline V gives CDR1 SGHNT, CDR2 YENEEA. This CDR3 is built from 13 residues. The CDR3 is CASSLDHGETQYF. CDR3 bases: TGTGCCAGCAGCTTAGATCATGGAGAGACCCAGTACTTC.

The V and J genes are TRBV7-3 and TRBJ2-5; 8 positions match TRBD2. The CDR3 consists of 15 residues. Germline V lookup: CDR1 SGHTA, CDR2 FQGTGA. With V trimmed by 5 bases and J by 11 bases, 16 bases remained unmatched. CDR3 sequence reads: CASSTSGSFSHEQYF. As DNA, the CDR3 is TGTGCCAGCAGCACAAGCGGGAGTTTTAGTCATGAGCAGTACTTC.

The chain has TRBV5-1 and TRBJ2-2; tentative D call: TRBD2 (6 bases). The CDR3 is made up of 14 amino acids. The V and J ends lost 0 bases and 9 bases respectively, with 12 bases between them. The germline V gene has CDR1 SGHRS and CDR2 YFSETQ. The CDR3, as DNA: TGCGCCAGCAGCTTGGCGGGAGATAGCAGGGAGCTGTTTTTT. Its translation is CASSLAGDSRELFF.

This clonotype was counted ten times or more. This chain links TRBV12-3 or TRBV12-4 with TRBJ2-1, with 8 bases fitting TRBD2. V shed 6 bases and J 0 bases; nucleotides not matched to a gene: 1. The CDR3 length is 14 residues. The CDR3 spells CASSRGGSYNEQFF. The DNA of the CDR3 is TGTGCCAGCAGCCGGGGGGGCTCCTACAATGAGCAGTTCTTC.

This clonotype was detected once. The J gene is TRBJ2-3, the V gene TRBV6-2 or TRBV6-3, with 7 positions matching TRBD1. CDR1 is MNHEY and CDR2 is SVGEGT in the germline V gene. This CDR3 region has 11 residues. V lost 8 bases to trimming and J lost 10 bases; unmatched junction nucleotides: 6. In DNA form, the CDR3 reads TGTGCCAGCGGTCGTCAGGGGGCGCAGTATTTT. Its translation is CASGRQGAQYF.

The V call is TRBV7-8, the J call TRBJ2-3, with 12 positions matching TRBD1. CDR3 length: 13 residues. Germline V gives CDR1 SGHVS, CDR2 FQNEAQ. Unmatched junction bases numbered 1, after V lost 8 bases and J lost 4 bases. For the CDR3, the DNA is TGTGCCAGCGGGGACAGGGGGCCAGATACGCAGTATTTT. This gives the protein CASGDRGPDTQYF.